The 24 T cell receptor beta chains below come from one sample, sequenced in a study of shared clonotypes between healthy human individuals (TCRdb year 2020). Libraries came from the immunoSEQ multiplex PCR assay. TCRdb took over this immuneACCESS table, retaining in-frame rearrangements with V and J assigned. Such tables are incomplete; in checked studies, under half of the missing clones stem from an unresolved V gene, and the remainder is unexplained. In all, the sample holds about 2 million clones, and roughly 94% of those were seen once. Jointly, the top ten make up 0.1% to 0.15% of the sample. Sequencing was performed on naive CD4+ T cells sorted from blood. The label giving this sample's cell subset or site can be read as: CD45RA+ positively selected. The receptors were gathered from a man in his late teens or twenties in good health.

The chain joins TRBV6-1 to TRBJ2-5, with 10 nucleotides matching TRBD2. Germline V gene lookup returns CDR1 MNHNS and CDR2 SASEGT. The CDR3 spans 15 residues. Trimming removed 2 bases from V and 5 bases from J; junction bases left unmatched: 5. As DNA, the CDR3 is TGTGCCAGCAGTGAAAGGAGAGCGGGGGGGGAGACCCAGTACTTC. Amino acid sequence: CASSERRAGGETQYF.

This chain links TRBV7-9 with TRBJ1-1; 10 positions match TRBD1. V was pared by 0 bases and J by 7 bases, with 5 bases of the junction left unmatched. From germline, CDR1 is SEHNR and CDR2 FQNEAQ (reference sequence). The CDR3 has 15 residues. The CDR3 sequence: CASSLARTGGSEAFF. In DNA, the CDR3 is TGTGCCAGCAGCTTAGCGAGGACAGGGGGAAGTGAAGCTTTCTTT.

This chain links TRBV7-9 with TRBJ2-6; D is uncertain. The CDR3 loop spans 16 amino acids. With 4 bases removed from V and 0 bases from J, the gap between germline ends came to 10 bases. Germline CDR1 is SEHNR and CDR2 is FQNEAQ (reference sequence). In DNA form, the CDR3 reads TGTGCCAGCAGCTCCGCCCGGAGCTCTGGGGCCAACGTCCTGACTTTC. It translates to CASSSARSSGANVLTF.

The rearrangement joins TRBV7-6 to TRBJ2-2; 7 bases map to TRBD1. Looked up from germline, CDR1 is SGHVS and CDR2 is FNYEAQ. The CDR3 is made up of 16 amino acids. Unmatched junction bases numbered 7, after V lost 5 bases and J lost 1 base. The CDR3 here is CASSLTTGVNTGELFF. CDR3 nucleotide sequence: TGTGCCAGCAGCCTGACAACAGGGGTGAACACCGGGGAGCTGTTTTTT.

This chain links TRBV19 with TRBJ1-2; weak D call: TRBD1 (6 bases). Trimming took 8 bases from V and 6 from J, leaving 16 bases between them. CDR1 is LNHDA, CDR2 SQIVND, per germline (reference sequence). The CDR3 covers 13 residues. The CDR3 loop is CASAFGRDNGYTF. The CDR3 DNA reads TGTGCCAGTGCGTTCGGCAGGGACAATGGCTACACCTTC.

The V call is TRBV9, the J call TRBJ2-5, with D perhaps TRBD2 (5 bases). CDR1 and CDR2 (germline): SGDLS, YYNGEE. This CDR3 region has 17 residues. V was shortened by 0 bases and J by 5 bases, with 20 bases between the two germline ends. The CDR3 bases are TGTGCCAGCAGCGTAGGTACGACTACCAAGCAGACTGAGACCCAGTACTTC. Protein sequence: CASSVGTTTKQTETQYF.

The V and J genes are TRBV7-6 and TRBJ2-1, with TRBD2 matching 8 bases. After removal of 4 bases from V and 6 bases from J, the junction contained 5 bases not matched to a gene. This CDR3 has 14 amino acids. Germline V lookup: CDR1 SGHVS, CDR2 FNYEAQ. Here the CDR3 DNA reads TGTGCCAGCAGCTCCGGGACTAGACCCAATGAGCAGTTCTTC. Translation gives CASSSGTRPNEQFF.

The CDR3 sequence: CASRLLGLEEGYTF. The CDR3 nucleotides read TGTGCCAGCAGACTCTTAGGACTAGAGGAGGGCTACACCTTC. The chain couples TRBV28 to TRBJ1-2, with unresolved D. Germline V lookup: CDR1 MDHEN, CDR2 SYDVKM. The CDR3 consists of 14 residues. Trimming stripped 6 bases from V and 8 bases from J, with 19 bases between.

The chain combines TRBV27 with TRBJ2-6; D remains ambiguous. The CDR3 is made up of 14 amino acids. V was trimmed by 8 bases and J by 0 bases, leaving 8 bases between them. Germline V gene lookup returns CDR1 MNHEY and CDR2 SMNVEV (reference sequence). CDR3 nucleotides: TGTGCCAGCCAAGGGAACTCTGGGGCCAACGTCCTGACTTTC. Translation gives CASQGNSGANVLTF.

The CDR3 sequence: CASSYGTGKREQFF. CDR3 in DNA: TGTGCCAGCAGTTACGGCACGGGGAAGCGTGAGCAGTTCTTC. The V call is TRBV6-5, the J call TRBJ2-1; possibly TRBD2 for D (5 bases). Trimming stripped 2 bases from V and 9 bases from J, with 14 bases between. This CDR3 is 14 amino acids long. Germline CDR1 MNHEY, CDR2 SVGAGI.

Comment on this clone: The sample has other DNA sequences that encode this CDR3 too. The rearrangement joins TRBV6-5 to TRBJ1-1, with D perhaps TRBD1 (5 bases). CDR3 length: 11 amino acids. Trimming shortened V by 7 bases and J by 5 bases, and 8 bases separated the two germline ends. CDR1 and CDR2 from the germline V gene are MNHEY and SVGAGI. This CDR3 is CASTGNTEAFF. The CDR3 coding sequence is TGTGCCAGCACAGGGAATACTGAAGCTTTCTTT.

The V and J genes are TRBV5-6 and TRBJ1-4; D unclear. CDR1 and CDR2 from the germline V gene are SGHDT and YYEEEE. The CDR3 is made up of 12 amino acids. Trimming took 4 bases from V and 4 from J, leaving 5 bases between them. The CDR3, as DNA: TGTGCCAGCAGCACAGTTAATGAAAAACTGTTTTTT. This codes for CASSTVNEKLFF.

This clone was found once. The rearrangement links TRBV30 to TRBJ1-3; no reliable D call. V dropped 1 base and J dropped 0 bases, with 10 bases sitting between them. This CDR3 spans 15 amino acids. CDR1 is GTSNPN, CDR2 SVGIG, per germline (reference sequence). The CDR3 DNA reads TGTGCCTGGAGTGATCGCGGCTACTCTGGAAACACCATATATTTT. Protein sequence: CAWSDRGYSGNTIYF.

CDR3 protein: CASSDGEKLFF. CDR3 in DNA: TGTGCCAGCAGTGACGGGGAAAAACTGTTTTTT. V is TRBV2 and J is TRBJ1-4, with unresolved D. V was shortened by 3 bases and J by 8 bases, with 4 bases between the two germline ends. Germline V gene data show CDR1 as SNHLY and CDR2 as FYNNEI. The CDR3 contains 11 residues.

This clone was seen just once. The chain couples TRBV6-6 to TRBJ2-7, with 10 bases lining up with TRBD2. The CDR3 contains 16 residues. Germline CDR1 MNHNY, CDR2 SVGAGI (reference sequence). J gave up 3 bases and V 5 bases, and 10 bases lay outside the gene matches. The CDR3, as DNA: TGTGCCAGCAGTCCCTACCTGAGCGGGAGGGACTACGAGCAGTACTTC. It translates to CASSPYLSGRDYEQYF.

The CDR3 sequence: CSVTPTSGGDTQYF. The CDR3 DNA follows: TGCAGCGTTACCCCGACTAGCGGTGGAGATACGCAGTATTTT. The V call is TRBV29-1, the J call TRBJ2-3; 9 positions agree with TRBD2. V shed 5 bases and J 5 bases; nucleotides not matched to a gene: 8. Germline V gene data show CDR1 as SQVTM and CDR2 as ANQGSEA. This CDR3 is built from 14 residues.

The rearrangement joins TRBV29-1 to TRBJ2-2, with 10 positions matching TRBD2. Germline V gene lookup returns CDR1 SQVTM and CDR2 ANQGSEA. This CDR3 is 13 amino acids long. The J segment lost 6 bases and the V segment lost 7 bases, leaving 5 bases of the junction unmatched. Written as DNA, the CDR3 is TGCAGCGCTGGGACTAGCGCGTCCGGGGAGCTGTTTTTT. It codes for CSAGTSASGELFF.

The chain links TRBV18 to TRBJ2-5, with a possible D match to TRBD2 (5 bases). The tail of the sequence fits TRBJ2-7 better, so the J call may be wrong. The germline V gene has CDR1 KGHSH and CDR2 LQKENI. The CDR3 has 14 residues. This CDR3 is CASSPAGGYAEQYF. Written as DNA, the CDR3 is TGTGCCAGCTCACCCGCTGGCGGGTACGCCGAGCAGTACTTC.

The chain is built from TRBV5-1 and TRBJ1-2; the D is unclear. V dropped 4 bases and J dropped 2 bases, with 9 bases sitting between them. Germline V gene lookup returns CDR1 SGHRS and CDR2 YFSETQ. The CDR3 has 13 residues. The CDR3 loop reads CASSTPENYGYTF. The CDR3 bases are TGCGCCAGCAGCACTCCAGAGAACTATGGCTACACCTTC.

The chain is built from TRBV28 and TRBJ1-1; 10 bases are shared with TRBD1. Trimming took 5 bases from V and 3 from J; bases not matched to a gene: 3. The CDR3 totals 14 residues. Per germline, CDR1 MDHEN and CDR2 SYDVKM. Here the CDR3 reads CASSPDRGYTEAFF. The CDR3 DNA reads as TGTGCCAGCAGTCCGGACAGGGGGTACACTGAAGCTTTCTTT.

The J gene is TRBJ2-7, the V gene TRBV6-5, with 8 bases fitting TRBD1. J gave up 3 bases and V 0 bases, and 4 bases lay outside the gene matches. Germline V CDR1 and CDR2: MNHEY, SVGAGI. The CDR3 is 15 residues long. The CDR3 sequence: CASSYSSDRGYEQYF. The CDR3 DNA reads TGTGCCAGCAGTTACTCGTCCGACAGGGGCTACGAGCAGTACTTC.

The genes are TRBV5-1 and TRBJ1-1; no definite D call. CDR1 and CDR2 (germline): SGHRS, YFSETQ. V was pared by 0 bases and J by 1 base, with 13 bases between. The CDR3 totals 16 residues. Written as DNA, the CDR3 is TGCGCCAGCAGCTTGGAGGGCCCCCGTCCGAACACTGAAGCTTTCTTT. It yields the protein CASSLEGPRPNTEAFF.

The chain couples TRBV11-2 to TRBJ1-3; D is uncertain. The length of the CDR3 is 16 residues. Trimming stripped 4 bases from V and 2 bases from J, with 15 bases between. Germline V gene data show CDR1 as SGHAT and CDR2 as FQNNGV. DNA of the CDR3: TGTGCCAGCAGCTCGCCCCTCAGACCCGCTGGAAACACCATATATTTT. Protein sequence: CASSSPLRPAGNTIYF. The full variable domain, its missing parts supplied by reference TRBV11-2 and TRBJ1-3, is EAGVAQSPRYKIIEKRQSVAFWCNPISGHATLYWYQQILGQGPKLLIQFQNNGVVDDSQLPKDRFSAERLKGVDSTLKIQPAKLEDSAVYLCASSSPLRPAGNTIYFGEGSWLTVV.

The chain links TRBV28 to TRBJ1-4; D remains unclear. The length of the CDR3 is 12 residues. Germline V gene data show CDR1 as MDHEN and CDR2 as SYDVKM. With 10 bases removed from V and 4 bases from J, the gap between germline ends came to 10 bases. In DNA, the CDR3 is TGTGCCACGGGTAGGGATAATGAAAAACTGTTTTTT. It encodes CATGRDNEKLFF. Complete variable domain (other parts from reference TRBV28 and TRBJ1-4): DVKVTQSSRYLVKRTGEKVFLECVQDMDHENMFWYRQDPGLGLRLIYFSYDVKMKEKGDIPEGYSVSREKKERFSLILESASTNQTSMYLCATGRDNEKLFFGSGTQLSVL.